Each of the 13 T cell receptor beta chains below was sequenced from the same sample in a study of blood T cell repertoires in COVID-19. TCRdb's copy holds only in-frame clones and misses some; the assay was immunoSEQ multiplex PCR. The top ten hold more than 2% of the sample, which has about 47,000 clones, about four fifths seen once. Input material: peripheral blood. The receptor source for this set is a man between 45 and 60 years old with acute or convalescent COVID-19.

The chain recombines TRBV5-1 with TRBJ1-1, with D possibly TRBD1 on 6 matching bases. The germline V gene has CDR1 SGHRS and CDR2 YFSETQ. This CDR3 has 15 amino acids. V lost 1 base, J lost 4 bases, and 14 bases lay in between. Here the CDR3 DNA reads TGCGCCAGCAGCTTGACCCAAGCGGGGGCCACTGAAGCTTTCTTT. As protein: CASSLTQAGATEAFF.

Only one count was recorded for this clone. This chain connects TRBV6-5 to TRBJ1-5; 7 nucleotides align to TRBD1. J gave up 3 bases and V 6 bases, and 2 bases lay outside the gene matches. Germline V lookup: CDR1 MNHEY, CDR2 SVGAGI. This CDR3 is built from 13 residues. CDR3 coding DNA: TGTGCCAGCAGCGACAGGGTCAATCAGCCCCAGCATTTT. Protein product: CASSDRVNQPQHF.

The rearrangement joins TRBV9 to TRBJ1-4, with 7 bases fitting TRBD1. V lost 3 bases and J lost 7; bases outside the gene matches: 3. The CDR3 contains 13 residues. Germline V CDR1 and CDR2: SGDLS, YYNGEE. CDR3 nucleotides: TGTGCCAGCAGCGAGGGACAGCGTGAAAAACTGTTTTTT. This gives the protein CASSEGQREKLFF.

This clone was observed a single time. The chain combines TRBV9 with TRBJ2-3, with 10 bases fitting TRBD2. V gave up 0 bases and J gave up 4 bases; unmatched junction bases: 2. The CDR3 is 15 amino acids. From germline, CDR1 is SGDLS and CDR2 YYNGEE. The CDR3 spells CASSVGLAGADTQYF. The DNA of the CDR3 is TGTGCCAGCAGCGTAGGTCTAGCGGGAGCAGATACGCAGTATTTT.

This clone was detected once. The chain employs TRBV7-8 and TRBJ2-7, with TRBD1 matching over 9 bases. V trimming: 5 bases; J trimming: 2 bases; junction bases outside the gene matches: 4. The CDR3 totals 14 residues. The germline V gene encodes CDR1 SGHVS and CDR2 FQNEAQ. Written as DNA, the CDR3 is TGTGCCAGCAGCCCCGGGACAGGGCCCTACGAGCAGTACTTC. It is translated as CASSPGTGPYEQYF.

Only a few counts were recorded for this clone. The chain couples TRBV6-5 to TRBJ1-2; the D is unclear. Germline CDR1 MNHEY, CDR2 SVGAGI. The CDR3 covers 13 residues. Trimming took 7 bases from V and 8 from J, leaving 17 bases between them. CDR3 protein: CASKMVGEWGYTF. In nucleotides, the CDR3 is TGTGCCAGCAAAATGGTGGGAGAGTGGGGCTACACCTTC.

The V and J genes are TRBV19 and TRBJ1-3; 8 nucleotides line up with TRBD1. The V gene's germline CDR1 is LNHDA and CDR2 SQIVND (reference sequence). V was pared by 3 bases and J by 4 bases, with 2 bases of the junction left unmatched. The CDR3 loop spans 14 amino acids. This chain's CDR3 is CASSIRTGGNTIYF. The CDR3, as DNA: TGTGCCAGTAGTATCCGGACAGGGGGAAACACCATATATTTT.

CDR3 nucleotide sequence: TGTGCCAGCAGCTACGGGACAGCCGGGGAGCTGTTTTTT. It codes for CASSYGTAGELFF. The V call is TRBV3-1 (or the pseudogene TRBV3-2), the J call TRBJ2-2, with 7 bases that match TRBD1. The germline V gene encodes CDR1 LGHDT and CDR2 YNNKEL (reference sequence). The CDR3 totals 13 residues. With 5 bases clipped from V and 6 bases from J, the junction kept 3 bases outside the gene matches.

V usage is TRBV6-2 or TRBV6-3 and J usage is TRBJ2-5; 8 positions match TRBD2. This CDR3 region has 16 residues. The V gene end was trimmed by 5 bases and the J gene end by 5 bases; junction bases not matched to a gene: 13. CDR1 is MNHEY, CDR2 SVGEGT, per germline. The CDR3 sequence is CASSPRASGLGETQYF. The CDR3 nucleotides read TGTGCCAGCAGTCCCCGGGCTAGCGGGCTCGGGGAGACCCAGTACTTC.

Here the CDR3 reads CASSFGQGAGNEQFF. In nucleotides, the CDR3 is TGTGCCAGCAGCTTTGGACAGGGGGCGGGTAATGAGCAGTTCTTC. The rearrangement joins TRBV7-8 to TRBJ2-1, with 11 bases that match TRBD1. The germline gives CDR1 SGHVS, CDR2 FQNEAQ. Trimming took 3 bases from V and 7 from J; bases not matched to a gene: 5. CDR3 size: 15 residues.

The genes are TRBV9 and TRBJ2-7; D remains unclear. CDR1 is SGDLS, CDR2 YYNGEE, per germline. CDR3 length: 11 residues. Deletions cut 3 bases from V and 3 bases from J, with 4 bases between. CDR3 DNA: TGTGCCAGCAGCGGAGACTACGAGCAGTACTTC. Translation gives CASSGDYEQYF.

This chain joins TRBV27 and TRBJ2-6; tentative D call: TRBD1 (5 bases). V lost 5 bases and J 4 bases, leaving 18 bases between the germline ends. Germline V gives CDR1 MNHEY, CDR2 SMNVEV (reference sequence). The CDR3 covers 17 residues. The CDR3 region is CASSVLSQGSGANVLTF. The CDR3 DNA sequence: TGTGCCAGCAGTGTACTTTCTCAGGGATCCGGGGCCAACGTCCTGACTTTC.

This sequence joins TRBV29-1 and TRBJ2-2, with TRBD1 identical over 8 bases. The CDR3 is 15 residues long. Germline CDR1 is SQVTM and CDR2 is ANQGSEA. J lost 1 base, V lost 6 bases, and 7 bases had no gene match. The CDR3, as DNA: TGCAGCGTACGGGCCGGGACAGGGAACACCGGGGAGCTGTTTTTT. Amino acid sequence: CSVRAGTGNTGELFF.